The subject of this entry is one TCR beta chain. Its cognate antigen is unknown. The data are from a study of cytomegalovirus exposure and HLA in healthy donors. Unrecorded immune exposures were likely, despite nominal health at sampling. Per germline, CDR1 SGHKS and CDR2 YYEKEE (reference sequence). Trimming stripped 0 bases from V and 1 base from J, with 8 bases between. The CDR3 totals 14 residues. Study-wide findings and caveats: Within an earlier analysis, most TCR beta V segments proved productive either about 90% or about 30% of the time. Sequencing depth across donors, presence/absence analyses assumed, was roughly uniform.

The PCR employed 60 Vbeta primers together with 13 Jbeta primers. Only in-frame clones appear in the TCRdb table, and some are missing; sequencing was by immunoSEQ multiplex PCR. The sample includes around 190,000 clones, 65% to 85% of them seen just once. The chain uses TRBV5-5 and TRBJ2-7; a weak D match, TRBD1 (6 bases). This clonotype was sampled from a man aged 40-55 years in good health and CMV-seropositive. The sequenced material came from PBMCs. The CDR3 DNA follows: TGTGCCAGCAGCTTGGGGACAGCTTCCTACGAGCAGTACTTC. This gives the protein CASSLGTASYEQYF.